The 9 T cell receptor beta chains reported below all come from one sample, sequenced in a study of shared clonotypes between healthy human individuals. Using immunoSEQ multiplex PCR, the repertoire was profiled, and TCRdb retains in-frame clones only, with some absent. The sample lists hundreds of thousands of clones, approximately 80% occurring once. Sequencing was performed on PBMCs. The receptors stem from a woman aged 40 to 50 in good health. Some clones in this sample may be carry-over from other donors' samples.

CDR3 DNA: TGTGCCAGCAGCCTCCCCGGAGGCACAGATACGCAGTATTTT. Translation gives CASSLPGGTDTQYF. This chain links TRBV13 with TRBJ2-3; D remains unclear. V dropped 5 bases and J dropped 1 base, with 10 bases sitting between them. Germline values: CDR1 PRHDT, CDR2 FYEKMQ (reference sequence). The CDR3 runs 14 residues.

With respect to this clone: A clone one base away is much larger, so this may be a read error. The chain is built from TRBV7-3 and TRBJ2-5, with a possible D match to TRBD1 (5 bases). The germline CDR1 and CDR2 sequences are SGHTA and FQGTGA. The CDR3 runs 13 residues. This CDR3 is CASSFQATEIQYF. The DNA for the CDR3 is TGTGCCAGCAGCTTCCAAGCGACAGAGATCCAGTACTTC.

The CDR3 here is CASSVAGQGMGNTIYF. The CDR3 coding sequence is TGTGCCAGCAGCGTAGCGGGACAGGGAATGGGAAACACCATATATTTT. The rearrangement links TRBV9 to TRBJ1-3; 9 nucleotides align to TRBD1. V dropped 0 bases and J dropped 4; count of bases not matched to a gene: 5. Germline CDR1 is SGDLS and CDR2 is YYNGEE. CDR3 length equals 16 residues.

V and J are TRBV7-9 and TRBJ2-1; D uncertain. Germline-derived CDR1 and CDR2 are SEHNR and FQNEAQ (reference sequence). CDR3 length: 17 amino acids. Trimming took off 1 base at V and 5 bases at J, with 18 bases between the two ends. The CDR3 region is CASSLGRLGKSDNEQFF. The DNA of the CDR3 is TGTGCCAGCAGCTTAGGCCGGCTTGGAAAGTCAGACAATGAGCAGTTCTTC.

This clone was seen more than once but under ten times. The chain joins TRBV6-1 to TRBJ2-2; D is unclear. Germline assignment: CDR1 MNHNS and CDR2 SASEGT. V was cut by 3 bases and J by 5 bases, with 7 bases left in between. The CDR3 covers 13 residues. Here the CDR3 reads CASSDDRTGELFF. The CDR3 DNA is TGTGCCAGCAGTGACGACCGAACCGGGGAGCTGTTTTTT.

J is TRBJ1-5 and V is TRBV7-8; D perhaps matches TRBD1 (5 bases). Per the germline V gene, CDR1 is SGHVS and CDR2 is FQNEAQ. Deletions cut 2 bases from V and 0 bases from J, with 17 bases between. The CDR3 loop spans 18 amino acids. CDR3 coding DNA: TGTGCCAGCAGCTTAAATTGGGGGATAGAACTTAGCAATCAGCCCCAGCATTTT. This sequence encodes CASSLNWGIELSNQPQHF.

The chain joins TRBV11-1 to TRBJ2-5; no firm D call. This CDR3 has 14 amino acids. The V gene lost 6 bases and the J gene lost 7 bases, with 18 bases spanning the gap. CDR1 and CDR2 (germline): SGHAT, FQDESV (reference sequence). CDR3 in amino acids: CASSEASPWGTQYF. The DNA of the CDR3 is TGTGCCAGCAGTGAGGCATCCCCATGGGGGACCCAGTACTTC.

The chain couples TRBV7-2 to TRBJ2-7; D is undetermined. Germline assignment: CDR1 SGHTA and CDR2 FQGNSA. Trimming pared 1 base from V and 3 bases from J, leaving 13 bases between. This CDR3 has 15 residues. CDR3 DNA sequence: TGTGCCAGCAGCTTAGTTGGGGATATAGGCTACGAGCAGTACTTC. Its protein is CASSLVGDIGYEQYF.

V gene TRBV6-1 combines with J gene TRBJ1-2, with D possibly matching TRBD1 (5 bases). V lost 5 bases and J lost 6, with 13 bases in between. The CDR3 spans 13 residues. Germline V gives CDR1 MNHNS, CDR2 SASEGT. The CDR3 DNA follows: TGTGCCAGCAGTATCCGGGACGGGGATGGCTACACCTTC. Translation: CASSIRDGDGYTF.